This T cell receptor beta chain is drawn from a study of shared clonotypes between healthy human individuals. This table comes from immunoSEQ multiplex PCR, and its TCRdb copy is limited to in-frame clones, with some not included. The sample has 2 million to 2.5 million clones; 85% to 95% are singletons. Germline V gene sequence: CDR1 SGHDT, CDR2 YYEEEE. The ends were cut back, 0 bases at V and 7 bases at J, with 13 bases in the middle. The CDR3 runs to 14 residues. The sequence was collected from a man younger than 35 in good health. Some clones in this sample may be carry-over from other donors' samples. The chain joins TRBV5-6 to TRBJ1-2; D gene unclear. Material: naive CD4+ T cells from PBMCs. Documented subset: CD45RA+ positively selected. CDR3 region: CASSLVTVSTGYTF. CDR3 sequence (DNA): TGTGCCAGCAGCTTGGTTACGGTTTCTACTGGCTACACCTTC.